This TCR beta chain was captured by sequencing in a study of cytomegalovirus exposure and HLA in healthy donors. Study-level results: A few CMV-associated chains were confirmed in vitro to be specific for CMV antigens. When analyzed later, a missense DCLRE1C variant was found to be linked to TCR beta V- and J-gene trimming.

These donors, healthy bone marrow donors, were studied. Although they were nominally healthy when sampled, donors likely had unrecorded immune exposures. Worth noting for this clone: The antigen remains undetermined.

The CDR3 is 15 amino acids. Germline values: CDR1 LGHNA, CDR2 YNFKEQ. V dropped 2 bases and J dropped 6 bases, with 14 bases sitting between them. Both 60 Vbeta primers and 13 Jbeta primers went into the PCR. Data came from immunoSEQ multiplex PCR; TCRdb stores just in-frame clones and leaves some out. In the table there are roughly 50,000 clones, about 77% of which are singletons. The sample comprised PBMCs. The chain is built from TRBV4-2 and TRBJ1-5, with unresolved D. This receptor was identified in a man in his thirties or forties in good health and CMV-seropositive. The CDR3 spells CASSQTDGRSQPQHF. In DNA form, the CDR3 reads TGTGCCAGCAGCCAAACCGACGGGAGGAGTCAGCCCCAGCATTTT.